This T cell receptor (beta chain) was sequenced in a study of cytomegalovirus exposure and HLA in healthy donors. Trimming cost V 3 bases and J 1 base, with 3 bases left between them. The CDR3 spans 12 residues. The germline gives CDR1 SEHNR, CDR2 FQNEAQ (reference sequence). Amplification used 60 Vbeta primers and 13 Jbeta primers. Method: immunoSEQ multiplex PCR; TCRdb's copy keeps in-frame clones and lacks some. The sample holds some 95,000 clones, less than 80% seen once. This TCR derives from a man younger than 40 in good health and CMV-seronegative. The rearrangement links TRBV7-9 to TRBJ1-1; D gene uncertain. Material: PBMCs. For the CDR3, the DNA is TGTGCCAGCAGCTTCGGGAACACTGAAGCTTTCTTT. This encodes CASSFGNTEAFF.